Given below is one T cell receptor (beta chain) in context. Its antigen is still unknown. No base quality information exists; no much larger clone differs at one position. Different DNA sequences within this sample yield the same CDR3. This specimen's time point label, interpreted: cells obtained before transplantation from donor or recipient. CD3+CD4+ and CD3+CD8+ populations were FACS-sorted from unstimulated pre-transplant donor and recipient cells taken from spleen or lymph nodes. This sample is part of a study of graft-versus-host responses after intestinal transplantation (dated by TCRdb to 2020 to 2022). Regarding the complete study: The transplants that recipients got were multivisceral, liver-intestinal, or isolated intestinal. Every recipient was given anti-thymocyte globulin induction, then maintenance tacrolimus and steroids for around three years. The cohort enrolled some 24 intestinal transplant recipients, one of whom was a retransplant, and 3 patients without pretransplant specimens were excluded. Graft-versus-host and host-versus-graft alloreactive T cell clones were tracked in the graft, circulation and bone marrow after intestinal transplantation using bulk TCR-beta CDR3 sequencing. Donor T cell macrochimerism was defined as a peak of at least 4% donor T cells among recipient peripheral blood mononuclear cells. Samples from three later patients were sequenced in-house on an Illumina MiSeq with MiXCR processing rather than by the commercial service. To identify alloreactive clones, pre-transplant mixed lymphocyte reaction products were sequenced and compared with unstimulated pre-transplant donor and recipient T cells.

Beyond this particular receptor, the publication reports: Early after transplant, declines in HvG clones were associated with peak levels of circulating GvH clones. High GvH to HvG T cell clonal ratios were observed in the allografts of patients with donor T cell macrochimerism. GvH clones were found in recipient bone marrow, and some of the GvH clones appeared earlier in ileal mucosa or blood, which is consistent with an intestinal mucosal origin. The conclusions were limited by the relatively low number and heterogeneity of the intestinal transplant patients.

Libraries were constructed by the immunoSEQ multiplex PCR assay. For most patients, genomic DNA was isolated using the Qiagen DNeasy Blood and Tissue Kit and was shipped frozen to Adaptive Biotechnologies for TCR sequencing. High-throughput TCR-beta CDR3 sequencing of genomic DNA from most patients was performed by Adaptive Biotechnologies. The paper's data handling went like this. Adaptive's ImmunoSEQ software was the source of the TCR sequencing data for about 17 patients, while a few other patients were processed with MiXCR and VDJtools. To correct CD4 versus CD8 sorting errors, any sequence found in both subsets at a frequency ratio below 5:1 was removed. CDR3 nucleotide sequences shared between donor and recipient were removed because the origin of such sequences could not be assigned. At least 2-fold expansion over unstimulated cells and a minimum CFSE-low frequency of 0.002% (template counts) or 0.001% (read counts) were required for clones to be classified as alloreactive. Clones were considered mappable if detected in sequenced pre-transplant spleen, lymph node, or MLR CFSE-low populations of the donor or recipient. Cumulative frequency of alloreactive clones was calculated as a percentage of all sequences weighted by copy number. The source is immuneACCESS, and TCRdb retained only in-frame sequences with V and J called. Part of the clones is not carried over; for the studies checked, unresolved V genes explain less than half of this, and the remainder is unexplained. V and J calls and clone size are those listed in that table; D and trimming were worked out from the DNA. This sample gives around 100,000 clones in total; around 92% of them show up just once. 1% to 1.5% of the sample rests with the top ten.

V drops 2 bases and J drops 0 bases, leaving 2 bases in between. CDR1 and CDR2 are read off the germline V gene (reference sequence) as MNHEY and SMNVEV. Including the terminal cysteine and phenylalanine, the CDR3 comprises 13 residues. The sequence is cut down to CDR3 DNA, 39 bases in frame from base 1. The origin of this receptor is a human donor who was the organ donor for an intestinal transplant. The rearrangement joined TRBV27 to TRBJ1-5; the D gene lacks a confident call. Sequences were derived from unstimulated CD8+ T cells sorted from spleen or lymph node cells, sampled before transplant. The CDR3 protein: CASSLGSNQPQHF. The bases read TGTGCCAGCAGTTTAGGTAGCAATCAGCCCCAGCATTTT.